A selection of T cell receptor beta chains follows, all from one sample in a study of CD4+ T cells in melanoma. Some clones are missing from TCRdb's copy, which holds only in-frame ones; the method was immunoSEQ multiplex PCR. The data contain more than 15,000 clones, roughly 80% of them singletons. Sequencing was performed on cells from a culture (not recorded whether cultured in vitro). Every receptor here comes from a human donor with melanoma. Both conserved end residues are part of each CDR3. Each record gives: clone size, D gene, V gene, J gene, CDR3 DNA, CDR3 protein. The D gene is left open where the match is weak. The size of a clone is reported for some rows only, either as once, few or many, or as a class for expanded clones.

NA,TRBD1,TRBV6-1,TRBJ2-7,TGTGCCAGCAGTGAGAGACAGGGAAGGGAGCAGTACTTC,CASSERQGREQYF
NA,NA,TRBV4-1,TRBJ2-5,TGCGCCAGCAGCCGCCCGGGACGCCACCAAGAGACCCAGTACTTC,CASSRPGRHQETQYF
NA,NA,TRBV15,TRBJ2-5,TGTGCCACCAGCAGATCACAGGAGCAAGAGACCCAGTACTTC,CATSRSQEQETQYF
NA,TRBD1,TRBV19,TRBJ2-1,TGTGCCAGTAGTACGGACAGGGGGCTGAGTGAGCAGTTCTTC,CASSTDRGLSEQFF
NA,NA,TRBV5-5,TRBJ1-6,TGTGCCAGCAGCTTAAGTAATTCACCCCTCCACTTT,CASSLSNSPLHF
once,NA,TRBV15,TRBJ1-6,TGTGCCACCAGCAGAGATGTAGGGTACGGGGGTTCACCCCTCCACTTT,CATSRDVGYGGSPLHF
NA,TRBD2,TRBV7-2,TRBJ2-1,TGTGCCAGCAGCTTACTAGCGGGGGGCCACTCGGAGCAGTTCTTC,CASSLLAGGHSEQFF
NA,NA,TRBV5-8,TRBJ1-3,TGTGCCAGCAGCTTGACAGAAAACACCATATATTTT,CASSLTENTIYF
NA,TRBD1,TRBV19,TRBJ1-1,TGTGCCAGTAGTCAGGGGGCCGGGACTGAAGCTTTCTTT,CASSQGAGTEAFF
NA,NA,TRBV2,TRBJ2-3,TGTGCCAGCAGCACAGGGCGGCTAGATACGCAGTATTTT,CASSTGRLDTQYF
once,NA,TRBV4-1,TRBJ2-2,TGCGCCAGCAACACTCCCAGAGGGAGCGGGGAGCTGTTTTTT,CASNTPRGSGELFF
NA,NA,TRBV2,TRBJ2-3,TGTGCCAGCAGCGGCGGGACTGGATTTAGCACAGATACGCAGTATTTT,CASSGGTGFSTDTQYF
NA,TRBD2,TRBV5-1,TRBJ2-1,TGCGCCAGTGGTCCTCTAGCGGGGGGGTACAATGAGCAGTTCTTC,CASGPLAGGYNEQFF
NA,NA,TRBV5-1,TRBJ2-7,TGCGCCAGCAGCTTGTATGGGACACTCTACGAGCAGTACTTC,CASSLYGTLYEQYF
NA,TRBD1,TRBV5-1,TRBJ1-1,TGCGCCAGCAGCTTGGGACAGGGAAGCGCCACTGAAGCTTTCTTT,CASSLGQGSATEAFF
NA,NA,TRBV2,TRBJ2-3,TGTGCCAGCAGCGGGCAGGGAACTAGCACAGATACGCAGTATTTT,CASSGQGTSTDTQYF
NA,NA,TRBV19,TRBJ2-1,TGTGCCAGTAGTATAAAGTCCATTATTGGGCGACTTTCTGCGAATTACAATGAGCAGTTCTTC,CASSIKSIIGRLSANYNEQFF
NA,TRBD2,TRBV5-1,TRBJ2-7,TGCGCCAGCAGCTTGGTAACTAGCGGGCTCTACGAGCAGTACTTC,CASSLVTSGLYEQYF
few,TRBD1,TRBV25-1,TRBJ1-2,TGTGCCAGCGCGAGGACAGGGATCTATGGCTACACCTTC,CASARTGIYGYTF
NA,NA,TRBV5-1,TRBJ2-5,TGCGCCAGCAGCTTGTTGCCGGGAATGAAAGAGACCCAGTACTTC,CASSLLPGMKETQYF
NA,NA,TRBV30,TRBJ2-3,TGTGCCTGGAGTTCCCAGGGAGATACGCAGTATTTT,CAWSSQGDTQYF
NA,NA,TRBV4-1,TRBJ2-2,TGCGCCAGCAGCTCGGGACGGGACACCGGGGAGCTGTTTTTT,CASSSGRDTGELFF
once,NA,TRBV6-5,TRBJ1-2,TGTGCCACCGGGACGGCTAACTATGGCTACACCTTC,CATGTANYGYTF
NA,TRBD1,TRBV5-1,TRBJ1-2,TGCGCCAGCAGCTTGGGGGACAGGAGCGGTGGCTACACCTTC,CASSLGDRSGGYTF
NA,NA,TRBV12-5,TRBJ2-1,TGTGCTAGTGGTTTGGTCTCCCCAGGGTACCACCTGTCGAATGAGCAGTTCTTC,CASGLVSPGYHLSNEQFF
NA,TRBD1,TRBV7-2,TRBJ1-2,TGTGCCAGCAGCTTAGACGTGAACAGGGGAATTAACTATGGCTACACCTTC,CASSLDVNRGINYGYTF
NA,NA,TRBV30,TRBJ2-3,TGTGCCTGGAGTAGACTTTTACTCGGAGATACGCAGTATTTT,CAWSRLLLGDTQYF
NA,NA,TRBV19,TRBJ1-1,TGTGCCAGTAGTATCAGTGGGTTCATGAACACTGAAGCTTTCTTT,CASSISGFMNTEAFF
NA,NA,TRBV10-3,TRBJ2-5,TGTGCCATCAGTTATAGGGACCAAGAGACCCAGTACTTC,CAISYRDQETQYF
NA,NA,TRBV2,TRBJ1-4,TGTGCCAGCAGTGATAAAGGGCAGCGGCTTGGCCTGTTTTTT,CASSDKGQRLGLFF
NA,NA,TRBV30,TRBJ2-7,TGTGCCTGGAGTGTTGGGTATGTTCCCTACGAGCAGTACTTC,CAWSVGYVPYEQYF
NA,NA,TRBV5-6,TRBJ2-5,TGTGCCAGCAGCTTGCTAGGGGCGACCCAGTACTTC,CASSLLGATQYF
NA,TRBD1,TRBV7-2,TRBJ1-6,TGTGCCAGCAGCTTAGACTGGCAGGGGGCTAGATCCCTCCACTTT,CASSLDWQGARSLHF
NA,TRBD2,TRBV6-5,TRBJ2-3,TGTGCCAGCAGTCCACGGGGGGTCCTCACAGATACGCAGTATTTT,CASSPRGVLTDTQYF
NA,NA,TRBV7-7,TRBJ2-1,TGTGCTAGCAGCTTAGGACTGTATGATGAGCAGTTCTTC,CASSLGLYDEQFF
NA,TRBD2,TRBV5-1,TRBJ2-5,TGCGCCAGCAGCTTTAATAGCGGGGGGGAAGAGACCCAGTACTTC,CASSFNSGGEETQYF
once,NA,TRBV5-1,TRBJ2-5,TGCGCCAGCAGCTTGAGGGACCAAGAGACCCAGTACTTC,CASSLRDQETQYF
NA,NA,TRBV11-1,TRBJ2-3,TGTGCCAGCAGCTCGACGGGGAACACAGATACGCAGTATTTT,CASSSTGNTDTQYF
once,TRBD1,TRBV7-9,TRBJ1-4,TGTGCCGGACAGGGATCCAACGAAAAACTGTTTTTT,CAGQGSNEKLFF
NA,NA,TRBV7-3,TRBJ2-1,TGTGCCAGCAGCCGAGTCGGGGGAGGTGAGCAGTTCTTC,CASSRVGGGEQFF
NA,TRBD1,TRBV4-2,TRBJ1-6,TGTGCCAGCAGCGTGACAGGGGAAGCCTCACCCCTCCACTTT,CASSVTGEASPLHF
NA,NA,TRBV7-9,TRBJ2-7,TGTGCCAGCAGCTTTGACGGGACCTACGAGCAGTACTTC,CASSFDGTYEQYF
few,NA,TRBV27,TRBJ1-1,TGTGCCAGCACCCCCTACGGACGGACTGAAGCTTTCTTT,CASTPYGRTEAFF
NA,NA,TRBV5-4,TRBJ2-3,TGTGCCAGCAGCTCTCCCTTAGATACGCAGTATTTT,CASSSPLDTQYF
NA,NA,TRBV1,TRBJ2-7,TGCACCAGCAGCCAAGGAGGGCCGACCTACGAGCAGTACTTC,CTSSQGGPTYEQYF
once,TRBD1,TRBV5-6,TRBJ2-7,TGTGCCAGCAGCTTGGGAGGCCCAGGGGGTACCTACGAGCAGTACTTC,CASSLGGPGGTYEQYF
NA,NA,TRBV5-3,TRBJ1-5,TGTGCCAGAAGCGGCTGGGACCCGGTTATCCATGGGCAGCCCCAGCATTTT,CARSGWDPVIHGQPQHF
once,NA,TRBV5-1,TRBJ2-2,TGCGCCAGCAGCTCGGGCAGCCGGATGTCTTCAGGCACCGGGGAGCTGTTTTTT,CASSSGSRMSSGTGELFF
NA,TRBD2,TRBV10-1,TRBJ2-5,TGCGCCAGCAGTGCAGGTCTAGCGGGCGGACAAGAGACCCAGTACTTC,CASSAGLAGGQETQYF
NA,TRBD2,TRBV11-2,TRBJ2-3,TGTGCCAGCAGCTTATCTGGCGGGGGGGGCACAGATACGCAGTATTTT,CASSLSGGGGTDTQYF
NA,NA,TRBV5-1,TRBJ1-1,TGCGCCAGCAGCTGGGGGAGAAAGGGAGGGTCTGCTTTCTTT,CASSWGRKGGSAFF
NA,NA,TRBV6-5,TRBJ2-6,TGTGCCAGCAGTTACTCAGGGTTCGGGGCCAACGTCCTGACTTTC,CASSYSGFGANVLTF
NA,TRBD1,TRBV4-1,TRBJ1-1,TGCGCCAGCAGCCAAGGAGGGACAGGGAACACTGAAGCTTTCTTT,CASSQGGTGNTEAFF
few,NA,TRBV5-1,TRBJ1-4,TGCGCCAGCAGCCCAGGGGACTTGGCAGGGTATGAAAAACTGTTTTTT,CASSPGDLAGYEKLFF
NA,TRBD2,TRBV4-2,TRBJ2-1,TGTGCCAGCAGCCAAGATCCCCCTAGCGGGCTGCCCAATGAGCAGTTCTTC,CASSQDPPSGLPNEQFF